This is a list of T cell receptor beta chains from one sample in a study of blood T cell repertoires in COVID-19. Sequencing used immunoSEQ multiplex PCR; TCRdb keeps in-frame clones, though not all of them. This table has about 200,000 clones, 70% to 90% appearing once. The sequenced material came from PBMCs or T cells enriched from blood (not recorded which). These receptors came from a man aged 30-40 years who had recovered from COVID-19. CDR3s include the opening cysteine and the closing phenylalanine or tryptophan.

j_call v_call cdr3_aa
TRBJ1-5 TRBV28 CASSLRGIHQPQHF
TRBJ2-3 TRBV4-1 CASSLGTVSTDTQYF
TRBJ2-2 TRBV4-2 CASSQVGHTNTGELFF
TRBJ2-2 TRBV11-2 CASSLDTGTLGTGELFF
TRBJ1-6 TRBV6-2/TRBV6-3 CASSYGGGAGSPLHF
TRBJ2-1 TRBV11-2 CASRPAGTSGGAEQFF
TRBJ1-2 TRBV28 CASSLYNGYTF
TRBJ2-2 TRBV13 CASSQGLAETGELFF
TRBJ1-6 TRBV27 CASSLDGTADYNSPLHF
TRBJ2-7 TRBV6-5 CASSSGQGYEQYF
TRBJ2-5 TRBV29-1 CSVEGLAGSIQETQYF
TRBJ1-2 TRBV24-1 CATSDKSGTGAAGYTF
TRBJ1-1 TRBV7-8 CASSLKRTGLGTEAFF
TRBJ2-6 TRBV11-2 CASRPSGGANVLTF
TRBJ2-1 TRBV13 CASSLVRPNEQFF
TRBJ2-7 TRBV5-1 CASSVDRGGSYEQYF
TRBJ1-4 TRBV25-1 CASSFRAGKNEKLFF
TRBJ2-4 TRBV27 CASSSPVRTLPSGVGHIQYF
TRBJ2-7 TRBV7-9 CASVESRAGFYEQYF
TRBJ2-7 TRBV10-2 CASSGPGEVAGYEQYF
TRBJ1-5 TRBV5-1 CASSLGSQNQPQHF
TRBJ2-1 TRBV19 CASSNPGQGGNEQFF
TRBJ2-2 TRBV2 CASTRAGVGELFF
TRBJ2-3 TRBV23-1 CASSQSGVDTQYF
TRBJ2-3 TRBV28 CASSDPGTHIDTQYF
TRBJ1-6 TRBV18 CASSATGQTDSPLHF
TRBJ2-7 TRBV4-3 CASSQGRNSYEQYF
TRBJ1-1 TRBV7-9 CASSIGRNTEAFF
TRBJ2-4 TRBV6-5 CASARTSGVYIQYF
TRBJ2-5 TRBV2 CAGGPQETQYF
TRBJ1-4 TRBV4-2 CASSQDLSGEEKLFF
TRBJ2-7 TRBV12-1 CASSLTGHLASSYEQYF
TRBJ1-2 TRBV7-9 CASNQGGEIEYRYGYTF
TRBJ1-2 TRBV4-1 CASRPPGQNYGYTF
TRBJ1-6 TRBV6-5 CASRPTTGKYSPLHF
TRBJ1-2 TRBV9 CASSEYSTGYTF
TRBJ2-7 TRBV5-1 CASSPHQAGVNEQYF
TRBJ2-4 TRBV28 CASRAIAGGLAKNIQYF
TRBJ1-4 TRBV25-1 CASAEYQGGTNEKLFF
TRBJ2-7 TRBV6-1 CASSERPTGTSVDEQYF
TRBJ1-6 TRBV7-9 CASSLWTGSLNSPLHF
TRBJ2-5 TRBV9 CASSVGAGETQYF
TRBJ1-1 TRBV30 CAWSNTGAEAFF
TRBJ2-3 TRBV4-1 CASSQEGGTIHMAQYF
TRBJ1-1 TRBV27 CASSRTGGTEAFF
TRBJ2-1 TRBV6-1 CASSEMGTGTYNEQFF
TRBJ2-1 TRBV6-5 CASSYSTSGSRNEQFF
TRBJ1-5 TRBV30 CAWSDRARNQPQHF
TRBJ1-4 TRBV10-3 CAISPGTGYNNEKLFF
TRBJ2-7 TRBV28 CASNIGTGGFYEQYF
TRBJ2-1 TRBV7-2 CASRTSAAILDEQFF
TRBJ1-3 TRBV10-2 CASSPGQGISDTIYF
TRBJ1-2 TRBV18 CASSPGQGVLLGGYTF
TRBJ1-1 TRBV18 CASSPPAHVSTEAFF
TRBJ2-5 TRBV5-1 CASSSTLARQETQYF